This TCR beta chain appears in the sequencing data of a study of blood T cell repertoires in COVID-19. Study context: Collection of acute and convalescent COVID-19 samples took place in the United States, Italy and Spain. Sources were T cells, B-cell-depleted T cells, or PBMCs; the material itself was cDNA or gDNA.

Germline trimming cut 5 bases from V and 4 bases from J; bases unmatched to any gene: 7. Germline V CDR1 and CDR2: SGHTA, FQGTGA. The CDR3 has 16 residues. Original data processing: Amplification of reference gene primers provided the estimated nucleated cell counts. This table comes from immunoSEQ multiplex PCR, and its TCRdb copy is limited to in-frame clones, with some not included. The V and J calls and the clone size are those of that table, but D and trimming were determined from the DNA. The sample has around 100,000 clones, around 88% seen once. This sequence was found in a human donor in a cohort sampled during active COVID-19. Sequenced input: peripheral blood. The chain joins TRBV7-3 to TRBJ2-3; 12 nucleotides line up with TRBD2. This CDR3 reads CASSPRLAGVADTQYF. CDR3 nucleotide sequence: TGTGCCAGCAGCCCCCGACTAGCGGGAGTTGCAGATACGCAGTATTTT.